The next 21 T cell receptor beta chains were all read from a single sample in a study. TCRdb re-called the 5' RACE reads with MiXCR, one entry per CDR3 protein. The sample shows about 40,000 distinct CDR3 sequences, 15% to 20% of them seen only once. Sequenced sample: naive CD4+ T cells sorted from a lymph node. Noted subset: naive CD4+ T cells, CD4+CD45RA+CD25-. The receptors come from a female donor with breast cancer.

In nucleotides, the CDR3 is TGTGCCAGCAGCAAACTCGGCGAGCAGTACTTC. Translated, it gives CASSKLGEQYF. The chain recombines TRBV7-9 with TRBJ2-7; D unresolved. Germline values: CDR1 SEHNR, CDR2 FQNEAQ (reference sequence). CDR3 length: 11 amino acids. Trimming left V 5 bases short and J 6 bases short, with 8 bases between.

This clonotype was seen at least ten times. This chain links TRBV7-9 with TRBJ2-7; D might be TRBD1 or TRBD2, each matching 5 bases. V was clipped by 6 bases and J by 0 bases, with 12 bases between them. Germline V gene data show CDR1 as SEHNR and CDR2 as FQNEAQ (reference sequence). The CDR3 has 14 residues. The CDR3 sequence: CASSLTGTSYEQYF. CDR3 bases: TGTGCCAGCAGTCTTACGGGGACCTCCTACGAGCAGTACTTC.

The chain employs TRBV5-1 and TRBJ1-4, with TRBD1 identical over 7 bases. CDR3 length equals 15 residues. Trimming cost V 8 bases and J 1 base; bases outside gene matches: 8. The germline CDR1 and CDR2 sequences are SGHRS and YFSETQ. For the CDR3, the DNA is TGCGCCAGTAAATCCCAGGGGGGAACTAATGAAAAACTGTTTTTT. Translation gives CASKSQGGTNEKLFF. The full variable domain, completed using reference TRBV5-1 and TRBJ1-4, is KAGVTQTPRYLIKTRGQQVTLSCSPISGHRSVSWYQQTPGQGLQFLFEYFSETQRNKGNFPGRFSGRQFSNSRSEMNVSTLELGDSALYLCASKSQGGTNEKLFFGSGTQLSVL.

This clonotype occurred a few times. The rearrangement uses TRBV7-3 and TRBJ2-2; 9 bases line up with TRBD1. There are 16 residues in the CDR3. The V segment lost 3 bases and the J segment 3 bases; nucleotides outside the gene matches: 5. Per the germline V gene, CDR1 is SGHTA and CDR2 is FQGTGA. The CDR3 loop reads CASSLTGGADTGELFF. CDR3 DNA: TGTGCCAGCAGCTTGACAGGGGGTGCGGACACCGGGGAGCTGTTTTTT.

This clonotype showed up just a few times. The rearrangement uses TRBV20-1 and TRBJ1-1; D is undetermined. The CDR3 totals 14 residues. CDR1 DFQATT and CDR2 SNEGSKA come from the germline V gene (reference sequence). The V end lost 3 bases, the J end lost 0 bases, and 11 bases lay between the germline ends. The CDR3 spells CSASPRALNTEAFF. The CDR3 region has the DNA TGCAGTGCTAGTCCCCGGGCCTTGAACACTGAAGCTTTCTTT.

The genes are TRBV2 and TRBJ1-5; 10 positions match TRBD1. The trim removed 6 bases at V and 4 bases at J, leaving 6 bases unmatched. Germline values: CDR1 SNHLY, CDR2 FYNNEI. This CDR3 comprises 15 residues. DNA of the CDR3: TGTGCCAGCAGGGCGGACAGGGGGGAGAATCAGCCCCAGCATTTT. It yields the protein CASRADRGENQPQHF.

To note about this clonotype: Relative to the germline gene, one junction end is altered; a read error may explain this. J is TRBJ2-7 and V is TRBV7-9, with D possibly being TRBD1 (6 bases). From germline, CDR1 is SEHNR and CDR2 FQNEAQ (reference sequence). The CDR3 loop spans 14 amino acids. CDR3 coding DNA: TGTGCCAGCAGCTTAGCGTACAGGGCCTACGGGCAGTACTTC. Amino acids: CASSLAYRAYGQYF. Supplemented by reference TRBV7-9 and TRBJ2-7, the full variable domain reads DTGVSQNPRHKITKRGQNVTFRCDPISEHNRLYWYRQTLGQGPEFLTYFQNEAQLEKSRLLSDRFSAERPKGSFSTLEIQRTEQGDSAMYLCASSLAYRAYGQYFGPGTRLTVT.

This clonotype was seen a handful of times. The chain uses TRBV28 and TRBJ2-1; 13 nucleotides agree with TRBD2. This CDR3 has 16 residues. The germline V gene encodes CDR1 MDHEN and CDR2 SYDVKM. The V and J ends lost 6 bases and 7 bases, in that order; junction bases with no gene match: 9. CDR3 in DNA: TGTGCCAGCAGGGCGTCCGGGACTAGCGGGACAAATGAGCAGTTCTTC. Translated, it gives CASRASGTSGTNEQFF.

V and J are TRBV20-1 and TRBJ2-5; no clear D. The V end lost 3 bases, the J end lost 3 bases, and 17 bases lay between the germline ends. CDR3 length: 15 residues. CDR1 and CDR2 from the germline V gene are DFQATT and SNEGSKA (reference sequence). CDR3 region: CSASISRTFKETQYF. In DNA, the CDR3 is TGCAGTGCTAGTATTTCAAGGACCTTCAAAGAGACCCAGTACTTC.

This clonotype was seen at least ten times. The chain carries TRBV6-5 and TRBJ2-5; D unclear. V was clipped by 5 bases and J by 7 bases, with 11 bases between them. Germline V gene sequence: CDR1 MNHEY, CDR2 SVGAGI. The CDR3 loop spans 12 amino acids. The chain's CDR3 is CASSRTTGTQYF. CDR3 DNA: TGTGCCAGCAGTCGAACCACGGGGACCCAGTACTTC.

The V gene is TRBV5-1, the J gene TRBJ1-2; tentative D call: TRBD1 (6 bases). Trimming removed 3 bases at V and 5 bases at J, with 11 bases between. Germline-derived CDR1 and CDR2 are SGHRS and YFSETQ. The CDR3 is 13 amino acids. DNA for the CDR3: TGCGCCAGCAGCTCACCCCAGGGGTATGGCTACACCTTC. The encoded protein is CASSSPQGYGYTF. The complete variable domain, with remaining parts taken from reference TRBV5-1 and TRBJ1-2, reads KAGVTQTPRYLIKTRGQQVTLSCSPISGHRSVSWYQQTPGQGLQFLFEYFSETQRNKGNFPGRFSGRQFSNSRSEMNVSTLELGDSALYLCASSSPQGYGYTFGSGTRLTVV.

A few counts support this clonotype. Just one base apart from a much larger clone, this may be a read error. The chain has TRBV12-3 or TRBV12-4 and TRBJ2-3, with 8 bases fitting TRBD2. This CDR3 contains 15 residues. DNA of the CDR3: TGTGCCAGCAGCGTCGGACTAGCCCCCACAGATGCGCAGTATTTT. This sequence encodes CASSVGLAPTDAQYF.

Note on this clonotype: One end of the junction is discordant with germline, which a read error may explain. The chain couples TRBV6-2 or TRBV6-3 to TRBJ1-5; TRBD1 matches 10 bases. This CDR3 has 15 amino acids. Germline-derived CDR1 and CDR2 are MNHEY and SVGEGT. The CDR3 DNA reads TGTGCCGGCAGCGACCCGGGACAGGGGCGTCAGCCCCAGCATTTT. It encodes CAGSDPGQGRQPQHF.

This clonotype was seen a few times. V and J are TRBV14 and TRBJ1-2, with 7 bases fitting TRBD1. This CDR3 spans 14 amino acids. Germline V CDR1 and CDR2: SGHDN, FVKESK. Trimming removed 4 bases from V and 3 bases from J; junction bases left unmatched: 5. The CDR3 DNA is TGTGCCAGCAGCCCGACAGGGTATGACTATGGCTACACCTTC. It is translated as CASSPTGYDYGYTF.

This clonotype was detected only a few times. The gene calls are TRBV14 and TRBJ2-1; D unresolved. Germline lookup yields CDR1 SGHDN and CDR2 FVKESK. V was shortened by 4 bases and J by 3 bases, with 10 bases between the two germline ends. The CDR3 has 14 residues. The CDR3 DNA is TGTGCCAGCAGCCCGGGCGTTAGCTACAATGAGCAGTTCTTC. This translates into CASSPGVSYNEQFF. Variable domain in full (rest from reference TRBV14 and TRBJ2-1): EAGVTQFPSHSVIEKGQTVTLRCDPISGHDNLYWYRRVMGKEIKFLLHFVKESKQDESGMPNNRFLAERTGGTYSTLKVQPAELEDSGVYFCASSPGVSYNEQFFGPGTRLTVL.

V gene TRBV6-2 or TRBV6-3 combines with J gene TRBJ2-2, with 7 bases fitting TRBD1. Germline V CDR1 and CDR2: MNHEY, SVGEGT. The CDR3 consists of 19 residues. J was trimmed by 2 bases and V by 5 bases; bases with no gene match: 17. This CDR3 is CASSHNRGRNLLNTGELFF. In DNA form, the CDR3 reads TGTGCCAGCAGTCACAATAGGGGGCGAAACCTTCTAAACACCGGGGAGCTGTTTTTT.

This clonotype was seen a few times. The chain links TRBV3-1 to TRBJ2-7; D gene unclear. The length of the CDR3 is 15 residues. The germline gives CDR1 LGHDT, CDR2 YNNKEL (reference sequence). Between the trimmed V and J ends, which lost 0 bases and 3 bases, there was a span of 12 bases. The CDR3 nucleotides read TGTGCCAGCAGCCAAGATCGTTTGGGCGTCTACGAGCAGTACTTC. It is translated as CASSQDRLGVYEQYF.

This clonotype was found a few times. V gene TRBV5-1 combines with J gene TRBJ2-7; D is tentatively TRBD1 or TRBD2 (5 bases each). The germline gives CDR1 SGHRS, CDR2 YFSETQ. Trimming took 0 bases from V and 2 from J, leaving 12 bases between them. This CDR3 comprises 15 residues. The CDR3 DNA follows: TGCGCCAGCAGCTTGGAGGGGACCGACGCCTACGAGCAGTACTTC. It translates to CASSLEGTDAYEQYF.

The CDR3 DNA follows: TGCGCCAGCAGCCCCCCGACGCGCCTCTATGGCTACACCTTC. Its protein product is CASSPPTRLYGYTF. The rearrangement uses TRBV5-1 and TRBJ1-2; D gene uncertain. Germline V gives CDR1 SGHRS, CDR2 YFSETQ. The CDR3 consists of 14 residues. The V end was cut by 4 bases, the J end by 4 bases, with 14 bases between. The full variable domain, with the rest looked up from reference TRBV5-1 and TRBJ1-2, is KAGVTQTPRYLIKTRGQQVTLSCSPISGHRSVSWYQQTPGQGLQFLFEYFSETQRNKGNFPGRFSGRQFSNSRSEMNVSTLELGDSALYLCASSPPTRLYGYTFGSGTRLTVV.

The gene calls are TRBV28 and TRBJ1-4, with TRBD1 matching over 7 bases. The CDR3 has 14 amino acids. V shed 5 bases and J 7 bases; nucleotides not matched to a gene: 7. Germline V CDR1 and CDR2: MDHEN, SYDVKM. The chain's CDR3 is CASSNRGQSEKLFF. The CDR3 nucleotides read TGTGCCAGCAGTAATCGGGGACAGAGTGAAAAACTGTTTTTT.

CDR3 nucleotides: TGTGCCAGCGCAGGGGGCCGGGATGAAAAACTGTTTTTT. Protein sequence: CASAGGRDEKLFF. V and J are TRBV7-2 and TRBJ1-4, with 8 bases matching TRBD1. The CDR3 is 13 residues long. The germline CDR1 and CDR2 sequences are SGHTA and FQGNSA. The junction had 5 bases not matched to a gene; V was cut back by 8 bases and J by 6 bases.